By sample fraction, the clone carrying this T cell receptor beta chain is medium-sized. As yet, its antigen is unknown. With 4 bases removed from V and 1 base from J, the gap between germline ends came to 13 bases. The CDR3 extends over 14 amino acids. Germline CDR1 DFQATT, CDR2 SNEGSKA (reference sequence). TRB rearrangements spanning V, D and J were amplified using mixed TRB-A/B primers. TCRdb used MiXCR to reprocess the multiplex PCR reads, holding one entry per CDR3 protein. Of about 1,900 distinct CDR3 sequences in the sample, around a sixth are singletons; the top ten hold roughly 29%. The data stem from a study of T cell repertoires in aging, cancer and after chemotherapy. Study summary: The whole study produced a dataset of roughly 8.8 million TCR reads. Points from the study as a whole: Across the chemotherapy interval, each cancer cohort showed higher median generation probability, suggesting thymic rebound. These repertoire data do not allow conclusions about immunological memory after chemotherapy. Untreated cancer patients had significantly lower blood TCR diversity than age-matched healthy donors.

The template was genomic DNA from peripheral blood, not RNA. This clonotype was obtained from a human donor with a solid tumor. The V call is TRBV20-1, the J call TRBJ2-5; the D call may be TRBD1 or TRBD2 (5 bases each). Sequenced: blood. CDR3 protein: CSATATGAQETQYF. CDR3 nucleotide sequence: TGCAGTGCTACAGCTACCGGGGCCCAAGAGACCCAGTACTTC.